These 19 T cell receptor beta chains were all obtained from the same sample, sequenced in a study of blood T cell repertoires in COVID-19. Method: immunoSEQ multiplex PCR; TCRdb's copy keeps in-frame clones and lacks some. The sample records 150,000 to 200,000 clones, over 65% being singletons. The specimen sequenced was peripheral blood. The receptor set was obtained from a woman aged 80 or over with acute or convalescent COVID-19.

J is TRBJ1-4 and V is TRBV24-1; the D is unclear. The CDR3 extends over 17 amino acids. Trimming took 0 bases from V and 3 from J, leaving 13 bases between them. Germline lookup yields CDR1 KGHDR and CDR2 SFDVKD. CDR3 protein: CATSDLGGNGSNEKLFF. The CDR3 DNA follows: TGTGCCACCAGTGATTTGGGCGGTAATGGGTCTAATGAAAAACTGTTTTTT.

The V and J genes are TRBV18 and TRBJ1-1, with TRBD1 matching 8 bases. CDR1 and CDR2 from the germline V gene are KGHSH and LQKENI. V shed 1 base and J 5 bases; nucleotides not matched to a gene: 15. CDR3 length: 18 residues. CDR3 sequence: CASSPQVFRGRGSTEAFF. CDR3 sequence (DNA): TGTGCCAGCTCACCACAGGTTTTCAGGGGGCGCGGGTCTACTGAAGCTTTCTTT.

V gene TRBV3-1 (or the pseudogene TRBV3-2) combines with J gene TRBJ2-7, with 9 bases that match TRBD2. V was clipped by 3 bases and J by 2 bases; unmatched bases: 2. Germline V lookup: CDR1 LGHDT, CDR2 YNNKEL (reference sequence). The CDR3 runs 14 residues. The CDR3 protein is CASSHPSGTYEQYF. The CDR3 DNA sequence: TGTGCCAGCAGCCACCCTAGCGGGACCTACGAGCAGTACTTC.

This sequence joins TRBV20-1 and TRBJ2-1; no clear D gene. Germline V gene data show CDR1 as DFQATT and CDR2 as SNEGSKA (reference sequence). V was cut by 3 bases and J by 3 bases, with 9 bases left in between. The CDR3 loop spans 13 amino acids. The CDR3 here is CSASSSDYNEQFF. For the CDR3, the DNA is TGCAGTGCTAGTTCGAGCGACTACAATGAGCAGTTCTTC.

The CDR3 DNA is TGTGCCAGCGCCCCAGCGGGGCGGATGAACACTGAAGCTTTCTTT. This translates into CASAPAGRMNTEAFF. V is TRBV14 and J is TRBJ1-1; D is perhaps TRBD1 (5 bases). V was pared by 8 bases and J by 0 bases, with 16 bases between. The CDR3 totals 15 residues. Germline V CDR1 and CDR2: SGHDN, FVKESK.

This chain uses TRBV29-1 with TRBJ1-4; 7 bases are shared with TRBD1. The trim removed 6 bases at V and 3 bases at J, leaving 7 bases unmatched. CDR3 length: 14 amino acids. Per the germline V gene, CDR1 is SQVTM and CDR2 is ANQGSEA. CDR3 residues: CSVDTGASNEKLFF. CDR3 bases: TGCAGCGTAGACACAGGGGCCTCTAATGAAAAACTGTTTTTT.

This chain uses TRBV27 with TRBJ1-5, with 8 bases that match TRBD1. Germline assignment: CDR1 MNHEY and CDR2 SMNVEV (reference sequence). The V and J ends lost 3 bases and 6 bases, in that order; junction bases with no gene match: 7. The length of the CDR3 is 15 residues. CDR3 coding DNA: TGTGCCAGCAGTTTCTCAGGGGGCGCGGGTCAGCCCCAGCATTTT. It is translated as CASSFSGGAGQPQHF.

A single count supports this clone. The chain uses TRBV5-1 and TRBJ2-2; 9 nucleotides align to TRBD1. This CDR3 comprises 15 residues. The germline V gene has CDR1 SGHRS and CDR2 YFSETQ. V trimming: 5 bases; J trimming: 2 bases; junction bases outside the gene matches: 4. The CDR3 DNA follows: TGCGCCAGCAGACAGGGGGCACCAAACACCGGGGAGCTGTTTTTT. This translates into CASRQGAPNTGELFF.

This clone was seen a handful of times. This chain connects TRBV14 to TRBJ2-1; possibly TRBD2 for D (7 bases). V shed 4 bases and J shed 7 bases, with 14 bases lying between them. The CDR3 sequence is 14 residues long. Germline-derived CDR1 and CDR2 are SGHDN and FVKESK. CDR3 sequence: CASSPPGGGNEQFF. CDR3 nucleotide sequence: TGTGCCAGCAGCCCCCCGGGGGGCGGGAATGAGCAGTTCTTC.

V gene TRBV7-2 combines with J gene TRBJ2-5; D gene unclear. Germline values: CDR1 SGHTA, CDR2 FQGNSA. The CDR3 runs 13 residues. V was cut by 4 bases and J by 4 bases, with 10 bases left in between. The CDR3 DNA sequence: TGTGCCAGCAGCTCTACTAACCGAGAGACCCAGTACTTC. It codes for CASSSTNRETQYF.

The chain uses TRBV7-2 and TRBJ1-5; weak D call: TRBD1 (5 bases). The germline V gene encodes CDR1 SGHTA and CDR2 FQGNSA. There are 13 residues in the CDR3. V gave up 6 bases and J gave up 5 bases, with 11 bases separating them. The CDR3 DNA reads as TGTGCCAGCAGTCAGGGTTTTTATCAGCCCCAGCATTTT. It encodes CASSQGFYQPQHF.

With respect to this clone: Other DNA sequences of this sample code for an identical CDR3. The chain carries TRBV7-9 and TRBJ1-2; no firm D call. V shed 1 base and J shed 6 bases, with 6 bases lying between them. Germline V gives CDR1 SEHNR, CDR2 FQNEAQ (reference sequence). This CDR3 region has 12 residues. In DNA, the CDR3 is TGTGCCAGCAGCTTAGGACTTGATGGCTACACCTTC. As protein: CASSLGLDGYTF.

V is TRBV11-3 and J is TRBJ2-2; D is uncertain. Germline V gene sequence: CDR1 SGHNT, CDR2 YENEEA. The CDR3 has 14 residues. Trimming took off 3 bases at V and 4 bases at J, with 9 bases between the two ends. The CDR3 DNA follows: TGTGCCAGCAGCTTTTATGGCAGCACCGGGGAGCTGTTTTTT. Its protein is CASSFYGSTGELFF. The variable domain in full, with the rest retrieved from reference TRBV11-3 and TRBJ2-2, is EAGVVQSPRYKIIEKKQPVAFWCNPISGHNTLYWYLQNLGQGPELLIRYENEEAVDDSQLPKDRFSAERLKGVDSTLKIQPAELGDSAVYLCASSFYGSTGELFFGEGSRLTVL.

This clone has more than one count but fewer than ten. The rearrangement uses TRBV5-1 and TRBJ1-4; 7 positions agree with TRBD1. V trimming: 1 base; J trimming: 8 bases; junction bases outside the gene matches: 5. Looked up from germline, CDR1 is SGHRS and CDR2 is YFSETQ. This CDR3 is built from 14 residues. For the CDR3, the DNA is TGCGCCAGCAGCTTGAGACAGGGAAAGGAAAAACTGTTTTTT. Protein product: CASSLRQGKEKLFF.

The chain couples TRBV19 to TRBJ2-7, with 8 bases lining up with TRBD2. V shed 5 bases, J shed 4 bases, and the junction held 7 bases outside the gene matches. Per germline, CDR1 LNHDA and CDR2 SQIVND (reference sequence). The CDR3 has 14 residues. CDR3 amino acids: CASSFPGLGYEQYF. In DNA form, the CDR3 reads TGTGCCAGTAGTTTTCCGGGACTAGGTTACGAGCAGTACTTC. The full variable domain, completed using reference TRBV19 and TRBJ2-7, is DGGITQSPKYLFRKEGQNVTLSCEQNLNHDAMYWYRQDPGQGLRLIYYSQIVNDFQKGDIAEGYSVSREKKESFPLTVTSAQKNPTAFYLCASSFPGLGYEQYFGPGTRLTVT.

The chain has TRBV18 and TRBJ1-5; no firm D call. This CDR3 has 16 amino acids. Germline assignment: CDR1 KGHSH and CDR2 LQKENI. Trimming cost V 5 bases and J 1 base, with 15 bases left between them. CDR3 protein: CASSVRSGESNQPQHF. The CDR3 bases are TGTGCCAGCTCAGTACGGTCCGGGGAAAGCAATCAGCCCCAGCATTTT.

The rearrangement uses TRBV6-5 and TRBJ1-1, with 8 bases aligning to TRBD1. This CDR3 has 15 residues. J gave up 11 bases and V 2 bases, and 13 bases lay outside the gene matches. The germline V gene encodes CDR1 MNHEY and CDR2 SVGAGI. In DNA, the CDR3 is TGTGCCAGCAGTTACGAGGCAGGGGGCCCTGCGGGGGCTTTCTTT. Its translation is CASSYEAGGPAGAFF.

The gene calls are TRBV15 and TRBJ1-5, with D uncertain. Germline loops: CDR1 LNHNV, CDR2 YYDKDF (reference sequence). This CDR3 has 15 amino acids. Deletions cut 6 bases from V and 0 bases from J, with 12 bases between. CDR3 nucleotide sequence: TGTGCCACCAGGTTTGTGGCGGATAGCAATCAGCCCCAGCATTTT. It encodes CATRFVADSNQPQHF.

This chain uses TRBV7-2 with TRBJ2-3; D possibly corresponds to TRBD1 (5 bases). The V gene lost 5 bases and the J gene lost 3 bases, with 9 bases spanning the gap. Germline assignment: CDR1 SGHTA and CDR2 FQGNSA. The CDR3 has 13 amino acids. The CDR3 nucleotides are TGTGCCAGCAGCCCAAGGGGTACAGATACGCAGTATTTT. Protein: CASSPRGTDTQYF.